This TCR beta chain is drawn from a study of response to subunit inactivated influenza vaccine (dated by TCRdb to the late 2010s). Study-level background: Deep quantitative profiling of the T cell receptor repertoire was used in the study to follow responses to a trivalent subunit inactivated influenza vaccine.

Library generation was performed with RT-PCR. Sequenced using an Illumina HiSeq 2500. TCRdb took the public reads, trimmed them with fastp at Q25, ran MiXCR for clone calling and kept in-frame beta chains. Under each unique CDR3 protein, matching rows form one entry showing the most common genes and DNA. The sample table lists 500,000 or so distinct CDR3 sequences, approximately 15% of them with a count of one. The ten top clones hold roughly 3% of the sample. Study-wide conclusions, independent of this receptor: The authors suggested that each seasonal influenza vaccination may recruit only a limited number of new T cells.

Based on the germline V gene, the CDR1 and CDR2 sequences are LGHNA and YSLEER. Trimming takes 3 bases off V and 4 bases off J; junction bases not matched to a gene: 14. The CDR3 runs 17 residues from the cysteine to the phenylalanine. Solely the CDR3 DNA is kept, with 51 bases framed from the first base. Only a few counts were recorded for this clonotype. Its antigen specificity is not known. No base qualities exist here, and no much larger clone lies one base off it. This sequence uses TRBV4-3 and TRBJ1-2, and TRBD1 aligns with 7 junction nucleotides. The sequenced sample was CD4+ T cells sorted from PBMCs, obtained less than 30 months after vaccination. The sequence derives from a man in his fifties or sixties who received an inactivated influenza vaccine. Donor details come from another sample of the same person, matched by shared clones. For the CDR3, the sequence is CASSHSGRSGGGYGYTF. The DNA sequence is TGCGCCAGCAGCCATTCCGGGAGATCAGGGGGGGGCTATGGCTACACCTTC.